A selection of T cell receptor beta chains follows, all from one sample in a study of cytomegalovirus exposure and HLA in healthy donors. TCRdb keeps only in-frame clones here, not all; method: immunoSEQ multiplex PCR. In the table there are around 150,000 clones, about 89% of which are singletons. Sample: PBMCs. The receptors stem from a woman aged 18 to 35 in good health and CMV-seropositive. Both conserved end residues are part of each CDR3. The order of the fields is V gene, CDR3 length, J gene, CDR3 protein.

v_call: TRBV6-5; cdr3_length: 10; j_call: TRBJ2-2; cdr3_aa: CASPAGELFF
v_call: TRBV5-4; cdr3_length: 16; j_call: TRBJ2-1; cdr3_aa: CASSSYSGRAYNEQFF
v_call: TRBV18; cdr3_length: 16; j_call: TRBJ2-1; cdr3_aa: CASSPPLAGGYNEQFF
v_call: TRBV6-5; cdr3_length: 16; j_call: TRBJ2-1; cdr3_aa: CASSSLRLAGAFEQFF
v_call: TRBV15; cdr3_length: 15; j_call: TRBJ2-3; cdr3_aa: CATSRRTSNTDTQYF
v_call: TRBV5-1; cdr3_length: 14; j_call: TRBJ1-1; cdr3_aa: CASRTGSLDTEAFF
v_call: TRBV28; cdr3_length: 13; j_call: TRBJ2-5; cdr3_aa: CASSGQAVETQYF
v_call: TRBV7-9; cdr3_length: 15; j_call: TRBJ2-3; cdr3_aa: CASSPGGRDTHTQYF
v_call: TRBV7-8; cdr3_length: 13; j_call: TRBJ2-1; cdr3_aa: CASSLGGAYEQFF
v_call: TRBV2; cdr3_length: 13; j_call: TRBJ2-1; cdr3_aa: CASRSRSYNEQFF
v_call: TRBV29-1; cdr3_length: 15; j_call: TRBJ2-7; cdr3_aa: CSVEETSGGNYEQYF
v_call: TRBV19; cdr3_length: 14; j_call: TRBJ1-5; cdr3_aa: CASSLGGPNQPQHF
v_call: TRBV7-2; cdr3_length: 17; j_call: TRBJ2-7; cdr3_aa: CASSFPTSGDLYYEQYF
v_call: TRBV9; cdr3_length: 21; j_call: TRBJ2-2; cdr3_aa: CASSVEIAASGRAWATGELFF
v_call: TRBV7-9; cdr3_length: 14; j_call: TRBJ1-1; cdr3_aa: CASSPDRGYTEAFF
v_call: TRBV4-2; cdr3_length: 16; j_call: TRBJ1-4; cdr3_aa: CASSQAGTGFNEKLFF
v_call: TRBV5-1; cdr3_length: 13; j_call: TRBJ2-7; cdr3_aa: CASNSAGLTEQYF
v_call: TRBV4-1; cdr3_length: 19; j_call: TRBJ2-1; cdr3_aa: CASSQDVHSGTGAYNEQFF
v_call: TRBV27; cdr3_length: 15; j_call: TRBJ2-1; cdr3_aa: CASSLREDGWNEQFF
v_call: TRBV19; cdr3_length: 16; j_call: TRBJ2-6; cdr3_aa: CASTRTRGSGANVLTF
v_call: TRBV5-8; cdr3_length: 17; j_call: TRBJ2-3; cdr3_aa: CASSPWGLAGNTDTQYF
v_call: TRBV10-3; cdr3_length: 14; j_call: TRBJ1-5; cdr3_aa: CAISWRREAQPQHF
v_call: TRBV25-1; cdr3_length: 13; j_call: TRBJ2-5; cdr3_aa: CASSLPGLETQYF
v_call: TRBV9; cdr3_length: 14; j_call: TRBJ1-2; cdr3_aa: CASSSGQGYYGYTF